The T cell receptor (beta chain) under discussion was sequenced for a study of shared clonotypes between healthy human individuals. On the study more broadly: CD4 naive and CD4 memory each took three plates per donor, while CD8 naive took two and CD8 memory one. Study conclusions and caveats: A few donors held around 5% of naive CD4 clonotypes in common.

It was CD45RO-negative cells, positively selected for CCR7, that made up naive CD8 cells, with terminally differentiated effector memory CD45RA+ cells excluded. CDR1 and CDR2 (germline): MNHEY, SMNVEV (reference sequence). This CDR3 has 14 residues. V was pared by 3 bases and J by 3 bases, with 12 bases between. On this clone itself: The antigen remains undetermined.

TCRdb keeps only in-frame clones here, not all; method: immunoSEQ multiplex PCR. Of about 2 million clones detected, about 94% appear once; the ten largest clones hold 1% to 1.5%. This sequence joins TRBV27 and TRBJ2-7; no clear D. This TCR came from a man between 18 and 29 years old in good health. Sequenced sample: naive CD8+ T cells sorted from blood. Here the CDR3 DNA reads TGTGCCAGCAGTTTGATTGGGCCAAACTACGAGCAGTACTTC. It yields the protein CASSLIGPNYEQYF.